Below, 15 T cell receptor beta chains from the same sample are listed, as sequenced in a study of cytomegalovirus exposure and HLA in healthy donors. Amplification used 60 Vbeta primers and 13 Jbeta primers. Profiled with immunoSEQ multiplex PCR; TCRdb holds only in-frame clones, not every one. The sample lists roughly 200,000 clones, 85% to 90% occurring once. The sequencing sample was made of PBMCs. Source of these receptors: a woman between 18 and 30 years old in good health and CMV-seronegative.

The chain is built from TRBV6-5 and TRBJ2-7; a weak D match, TRBD2 (7 bases). This CDR3 is built from 14 residues. Germline CDR1 MNHEY, CDR2 SVGAGI. With 1 base removed from V and 5 bases from J, the gap between germline ends came to 12 bases. Written as DNA, the CDR3 is TGTGCCAGCAGTTACTTATGGGGGGGCAACGAGCAGTACTTC. Amino acid sequence: CASSYLWGGNEQYF.

This clone was found once. The chain joins TRBV19 to TRBJ2-1; 9 nucleotides line up with TRBD1. This CDR3 contains 17 residues. Germline assignment: CDR1 LNHDA and CDR2 SQIVND (reference sequence). The junction had 7 bases not matched to a gene; V was cut back by 4 bases and J by 0 bases. The CDR3, as DNA: TGTGCCAGTAGTAGAACCGGGACAGGGAGCTCCTACAATGAGCAGTTCTTC. This translates into CASSRTGTGSSYNEQFF.

This clone was counted a single time. Because the CDR3 is missing its conserved closing phenylalanine or tryptophan, this is likely a read error. It is unclear where the CDR3 begins or ends on the DNA, so no DNA is shown, and the CDR3 is as TCRdb lists it. This chain uses TRBV4-1 with TRBJ2-3; the table gives TRBD2 as D, unverified against the DNA. The germline CDR1 and CDR2 sequences are MGHRA and YSYEKL. Ends included, the CDR3 has 13 residues. The CDR3: CASSQRPGLAGGL.

CDR3 residues: CASSYLKQEFNEKLFF. CDR3 DNA sequence: TGTGCCAGCAGTTACCTTAAACAGGAGTTTAATGAAAAACTGTTTTTT. The gene calls are TRBV6-6 and TRBJ1-4; D might be TRBD1 (5 bases). V dropped 2 bases and J dropped 4 bases, with 14 bases sitting between them. The CDR3 has 16 amino acids. Per germline, CDR1 MNHNY and CDR2 SVGAGI (reference sequence).

The genes are TRBV30 and TRBJ2-5; possibly TRBD1 for D (5 bases). Germline V gene lookup returns CDR1 GTSNPN and CDR2 SVGIG (reference sequence). The CDR3 sequence is 15 residues long. V was clipped by 4 bases and J by 5 bases, with 20 bases between them. The CDR3 nucleotides read TGTGCCTGGACCCCCGGGCAGGGAAGGTGGGAGACCCAGTACTTC. Protein sequence: CAWTPGQGRWETQYF.

The chain recombines TRBV19 with TRBJ1-5, with D perhaps matching TRBD1 (6 bases). This CDR3 region has 15 residues. Germline V CDR1 and CDR2: LNHDA, SQIVND (reference sequence). Between the trimmed V and J ends, which lost 2 bases and 4 bases, there was a span of 12 bases. CDR3 loop: CASSILRQGNQPQHF. The CDR3 coding sequence is TGTGCCAGTAGTATATTGCGGCAGGGGAATCAGCCCCAGCATTTT.

This chain joins TRBV27 and TRBJ2-5, with D possibly being TRBD1 (6 bases). V lost 1 base and J 4 bases, leaving 13 bases between the germline ends. The CDR3 totals 15 residues. Germline CDR1 and CDR2: MNHEY and SMNVEV (reference sequence). The CDR3: CASSLFGRGGETQYF. In DNA form, the CDR3 reads TGTGCCAGCAGTTTATTCGGCAGGGGCGGAGAGACCCAGTACTTC.

This clone has only a few counts. The chain has TRBV5-4 and TRBJ2-3; a possible D gene is TRBD2 (6 bases). This CDR3 has 13 amino acids. Looked up from germline, CDR1 is SGHNT and CDR2 is YYREEE (reference sequence). V lost 4 bases, J lost 6 bases, and 12 bases lay in between. The DNA for the CDR3 is TGTGCCAGCAGCCCGGAGGGAGCGGATACGCAGTATTTT. As protein: CASSPEGADTQYF. Drawing the rest from reference TRBV5-4 and TRBJ2-3, the complete variable domain is ETGVTQSPTHLIKTRGQQVTLRCSSQSGHNTVSWYQQALGQGPQFIFQYYREEENGRGNFPPRFSGLQFPNYSSELNVNALELDDSALYLCASSPEGADTQYFGPGTRLTVL.

V and J are TRBV5-6 and TRBJ1-2; 9 bases align to TRBD1. With V trimmed by 4 bases and J by 4 bases, 5 bases remained unmatched. This CDR3 spans 14 amino acids. Germline-derived CDR1 and CDR2 are SGHDT and YYEEEE. CDR3 bases: TGTGCCAGCAGCGGGACAGGGTCTGGCTATGGCTACACCTTC. Translated, it gives CASSGTGSGYGYTF.

J is TRBJ2-7 and V is TRBV29-1; tentative D call: TRBD2 (7 bases). V was shortened by 3 bases and J by 4 bases, with 19 bases between the two germline ends. Germline loops: CDR1 SQVTM, CDR2 ANQGSEA. This CDR3 contains 15 residues. CDR3 region: CSVDGGQGRGYEQYF. DNA for the CDR3: TGCAGCGTTGACGGTGGGCAGGGGAGGGGATACGAGCAGTACTTC.

The V and J genes are TRBV5-4 and TRBJ1-1, with TRBD1 matching 7 bases. Germline CDR1 reads SGHNT; CDR2 reads YYREEE (reference sequence). The CDR3 runs 13 residues. V dropped 3 bases and J dropped 4; count of bases not matched to a gene: 3. In DNA form, the CDR3 reads TGTGCCAGCAGCTCACAGGGGTCCACTGAAGCTTTCTTT. Translated: CASSSQGSTEAFF.

This rearrangement joins TRBV6-5 to TRBJ2-1; 8 positions match TRBD2. Losses at the gene ends were 4 bases for V and 9 bases for J; bases not matched to a gene: 14. Looked up from germline, CDR1 is MNHEY and CDR2 is SVGAGI. CDR3 length equals 16 residues. The CDR3 region has the DNA TGTGCCAGCAGTTCATCGGGGGGGCAACTGGATAGTGAGCAGTTCTTC. Amino acids: CASSSSGGQLDSEQFF.

This clone was counted a few times. CDR3 amino acids: CASSYGHGQFYGYTF. The DNA for the CDR3 is TGTGCCAGCAGTTACGGCCATGGACAGTTCTATGGCTACACCTTC. The chain employs TRBV7-9 and TRBJ1-2; D perhaps matches TRBD1 (6 bases). This CDR3 contains 15 residues. Trimming shortened V by 6 bases and J by 4 bases, and 18 bases separated the two germline ends. Germline CDR1 is SEHNR and CDR2 is FQNEAQ (reference sequence). Looking up the rest from reference TRBV7-9 and TRBJ1-2 gives the full variable domain: DTGVSQNPRHKITKRGQNVTFRCDPISEHNRLYWYRQTLGQGPEFLTYFQNEAQLEKSRLLSDRFSAERPKGSFSTLEIQRTEQGDSAMYLCASSYGHGQFYGYTFGSGTRLTVV.

This chain uses TRBV9 with TRBJ2-3; TRBD2 matches at 10 bases. The junction had 7 bases not matched to a gene; V was cut back by 4 bases and J by 5 bases. The CDR3 runs 15 residues. Germline values: CDR1 SGDLS, CDR2 YYNGEE. CDR3 sequence: CASSKERGGVDTQYF. The CDR3 nucleotides read TGTGCCAGCAGCAAGGAGCGGGGGGGGGTAGATACGCAGTATTTT.

J is TRBJ2-5 and V is TRBV9, with 10 bases lining up with TRBD2. TRBJ2-7 explains the end of the DNA better; the J call may be wrong. From germline, CDR1 is SGDLS and CDR2 YYNGEE. CDR3 length equals 14 residues. The DNA of the CDR3 is TGTGCCAGCAGCGCAATAGCGGGGGGACGCGAGCAGTACTTC. It codes for CASSAIAGGREQYF.